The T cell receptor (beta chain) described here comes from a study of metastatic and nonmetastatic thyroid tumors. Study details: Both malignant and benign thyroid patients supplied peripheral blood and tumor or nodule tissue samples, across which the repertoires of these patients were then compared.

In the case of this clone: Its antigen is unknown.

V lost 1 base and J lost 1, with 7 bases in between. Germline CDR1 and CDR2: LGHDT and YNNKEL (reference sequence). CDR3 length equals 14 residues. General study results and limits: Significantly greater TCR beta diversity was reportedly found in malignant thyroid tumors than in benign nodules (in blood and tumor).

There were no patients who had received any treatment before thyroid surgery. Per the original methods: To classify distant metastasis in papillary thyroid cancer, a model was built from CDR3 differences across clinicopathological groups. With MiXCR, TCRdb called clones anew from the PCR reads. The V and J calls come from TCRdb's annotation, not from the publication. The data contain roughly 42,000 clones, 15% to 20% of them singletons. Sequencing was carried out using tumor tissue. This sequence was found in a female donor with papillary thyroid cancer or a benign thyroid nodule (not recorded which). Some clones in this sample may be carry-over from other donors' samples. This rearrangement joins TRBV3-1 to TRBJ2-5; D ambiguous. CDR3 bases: TGTGCCAGCAGCCAAGGAGACTTCCAAGAGACCCAGTACTTC. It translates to CASSQGDFQETQYF.